These T cell receptor beta chains were read from a single sample in a study of cytomegalovirus exposure and HLA in healthy donors. The repertoire was sequenced with immunoSEQ multiplex PCR; TCRdb's copy has only in-frame clones and lacks some. Of a few hundred thousand clones listed, roughly 80% are singletons. The source material was PBMCs. Receptor source: a man aged 25-45 years in good health and CMV-seronegative. Each CDR3 is given with its conserved first and last residue. The order of the fields is J gene, clone size, D gene, V gene, CDR3 DNA, CDR3 protein. A D gene is named only where the DNA matches it firmly. Clone size is shown for a subset of rows, as once, few, many or a class of expanded clone.

J gene: TRBJ1-6; clone size: .; D gene: .; V gene: TRBV14; CDR3 DNA: TGTGCCAGCAGCCAAGGGGGGGGACCTGTCGGTTCACCCCTCCACTTT; CDR3 protein: CASSQGGGPVGSPLHF
J gene: TRBJ1-1; clone size: .; D gene: .; V gene: TRBV6-5; CDR3 DNA: TGTGCCAGCAGTCGACAAGGGGATAACACTGAAGCTTTCTTT; CDR3 protein: CASSRQGDNTEAFF
J gene: TRBJ2-5; clone size: .; D gene: TRBD1; V gene: TRBV15; CDR3 DNA: TGTGCCACCAGCAGAGACAGGGGGCACGAGACCCAGTACTTC; CDR3 protein: CATSRDRGHETQYF
J gene: TRBJ1-2; clone size: .; D gene: .; V gene: TRBV14; CDR3 DNA: TGTGCCAGCAGCCAAGATGGAACAGGGACCTATGGCTACACCTTC; CDR3 protein: CASSQDGTGTYGYTF
J gene: TRBJ2-5; clone size: .; D gene: TRBD1; V gene: TRBV7-2; CDR3 DNA: TGTGCCACCCGACAGGGACGCCAAGAGACCCAGTACTTC; CDR3 protein: CATRQGRQETQYF
J gene: TRBJ2-5; clone size: .; D gene: TRBD2; V gene: TRBV7-2; CDR3 DNA: TGTGCCAGCAGCTCTGTCGGGGGGGTGGAGACCCAGTACTTC; CDR3 protein: CASSSVGGVETQYF
J gene: TRBJ1-1; clone size: .; D gene: .; V gene: TRBV5-1; CDR3 DNA: TGCGCCAGCAGGGCGGGGTCAGAAGCTTTCTTT; CDR3 protein: CASRAGSEAFF
J gene: TRBJ2-2; clone size: once; D gene: TRBD1; V gene: TRBV7-2; CDR3 DNA: TGTGCCAGCAGCTTAGCGTGGGCTTGGACAGGGACGAACACCGGGGAGCTGTTTTTT; CDR3 protein: CASSLAWAWTGTNTGELFF
J gene: TRBJ1-1; clone size: .; D gene: .; V gene: TRBV19; CDR3 DNA: TGTGCCAGTAGTATTCGACCAGGGAACACTGAAGCTTTCTTT; CDR3 protein: CASSIRPGNTEAFF
J gene: TRBJ1-3; clone size: .; D gene: .; V gene: TRBV9; CDR3 DNA: TGTGCCAGCAGCGGGTCCACGGCAGGGTCAAACACCATATATTTT; CDR3 protein: CASSGSTAGSNTIYF
J gene: TRBJ1-2; clone size: once; D gene: TRBD1; V gene: TRBV4-3; CDR3 DNA: TGCGCCAGCAGCCAAGATATGACAGGGTGGAACTATGGCTACACCTTC; CDR3 protein: CASSQDMTGWNYGYTF
J gene: TRBJ2-5; clone size: .; D gene: TRBD1; V gene: TRBV27; CDR3 DNA: TGTGCCAGCACCCCCTGGGGGGACAGGGTGGCGGAACAGTACTTC; CDR3 protein: CASTPWGDRVAEQYF
J gene: TRBJ1-6; clone size: .; D gene: .; V gene: TRBV27; CDR3 DNA: TGTGCCAGCAGCAAGGTGGGCCCCGTCTCCTATAATTCACCCCTCCACTTT; CDR3 protein: CASSKVGPVSYNSPLHF
J gene: TRBJ2-7; clone size: .; D gene: TRBD2; V gene: TRBV6-1; CDR3 DNA: TGTGCCAGCAGTGAAGGGACTAGCGGGGCCATCGAGCAGTACTTC; CDR3 protein: CASSEGTSGAIEQYF
J gene: TRBJ1-5; clone size: once; D gene: TRBD1; V gene: TRBV5-6; CDR3 DNA: TGTGCCAGCAGCTTGGGCACAGGGGTCTACCAGCCCCAGCATTTT; CDR3 protein: CASSLGTGVYQPQHF
J gene: TRBJ1-1; clone size: .; D gene: TRBD1; V gene: TRBV28; CDR3 DNA: TGTGCCAGCAGTCCCCCCGGGACAGGGAACACTGAAGCTTTCTTT; CDR3 protein: CASSPPGTGNTEAFF
J gene: TRBJ1-5; clone size: .; D gene: .; V gene: TRBV2; CDR3 DNA: TGTGCCAGCAGTGAACCCGGGGAAGTCCGGCCCCAGCATTTT; CDR3 protein: CASSEPGEVRPQHF
J gene: TRBJ2-3; clone size: few; D gene: .; V gene: TRBV4-1; CDR3 DNA: TGCGCCAGCAGCCAAAGAGGCCCCGAATATCCCGATACGCAGTATTTT; CDR3 protein: CASSQRGPEYPDTQYF
J gene: TRBJ2-2; clone size: .; D gene: .; V gene: TRBV4-1; CDR3 DNA: TGCGCCAGCAGCCAAGATTTGCCAGGGAACACCGGGGAGCTGTTTTTT; CDR3 protein: CASSQDLPGNTGELFF
J gene: TRBJ2-7; clone size: .; D gene: .; V gene: TRBV13; CDR3 DNA: TGTGCCAGCAGCTTTACAGGATTCTTCGAGCAGTACTTC; CDR3 protein: CASSFTGFFEQYF